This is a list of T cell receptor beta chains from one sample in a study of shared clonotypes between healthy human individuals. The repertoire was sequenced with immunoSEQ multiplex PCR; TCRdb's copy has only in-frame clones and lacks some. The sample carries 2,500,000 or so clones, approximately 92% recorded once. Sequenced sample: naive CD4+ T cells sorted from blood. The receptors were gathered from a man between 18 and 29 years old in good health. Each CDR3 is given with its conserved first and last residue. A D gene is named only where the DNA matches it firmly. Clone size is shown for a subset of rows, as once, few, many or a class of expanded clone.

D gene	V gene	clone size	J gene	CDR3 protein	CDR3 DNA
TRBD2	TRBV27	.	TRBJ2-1	CASSIGTSGNEQFF	TGTGCCAGCAGTATCGGGACTAGCGGTAATGAGCAGTTCTTC
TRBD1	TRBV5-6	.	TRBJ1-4	CASSLHRGSTNEKLFF	TGTGCCAGCAGCTTGCACAGGGGGTCGACTAATGAAAAACTGTTTTTT
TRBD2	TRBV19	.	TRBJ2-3	CASSISGGGTDTQYF	TGTGCCAGTAGTATTAGCGGGGGTGGCACAGATACGCAGTATTTT
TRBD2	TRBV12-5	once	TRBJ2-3	CASGLVLAASTDTQYF	TGTGCTAGTGGTTTGGTACTAGCGGCTAGCACAGATACGCAGTATTTT
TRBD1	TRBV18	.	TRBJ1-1	CASSPGQGQAFF	TGTGCCAGCTCACCGGGACAGGGGCAGGCTTTCTTT
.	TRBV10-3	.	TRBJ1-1	CATTPGGMEAFF	TGTGCCACAACCCCAGGAGGGATGGAAGCTTTCTTT
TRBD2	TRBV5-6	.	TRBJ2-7	CASSLGLASGIEGQYF	TGTGCCAGCAGCTTGGGGCTCGCTAGCGGGATAGAGGGGCAATACTTC
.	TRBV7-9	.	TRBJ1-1	CASSLEPNTEAFF	TGTGCCAGCAGCTTGGAACCGAACACTGAAGCTTTCTTT
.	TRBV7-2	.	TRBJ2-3	CASTQRGGSSTDTQYF	TGTGCCAGCACCCAGAGGGGGGGGTCCAGCACAGATACGCAGTATTTT
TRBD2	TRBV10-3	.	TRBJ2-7	CAISEMAGGGYEQYF	TGTGCCATCAGTGAGATGGCGGGAGGTGGATACGAGCAGTACTTC
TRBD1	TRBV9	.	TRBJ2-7	CASSVSASGTVYEQYF	TGTGCCAGCAGCGTATCGGCTTCCGGGACAGTTTACGAGCAGTACTTC
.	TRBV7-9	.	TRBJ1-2	CASSPTANYGYTF	TGTGCCAGCAGCCCGACAGCAAACTATGGCTACACCTTC
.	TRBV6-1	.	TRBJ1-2	CASSEVAGTVYYTF	TGTGCCAGCAGTGAAGTTGCGGGGACGGTCTACTACACCTTC
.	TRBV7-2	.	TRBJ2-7	CASSLAGKGHEQYF	TGTGCCAGCAGCTTAGCGGGGAAAGGGCACGAGCAGTACTTC
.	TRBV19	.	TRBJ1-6	CASSIDRGNSPLHF	TGTGCCAGTAGTATAGACAGGGGAAACTCACCCCTCCACTTT
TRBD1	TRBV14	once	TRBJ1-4	CASSLTGQGKRKLFF	TGTGCCAGCAGCCTAACGGGACAGGGTAAAAGAAAACTGTTTTTT
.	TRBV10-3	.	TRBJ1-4	CAISWGAGEKLFF	TGTGCCATCAGTTGGGGGGCGGGGGAAAAACTGTTTTTT
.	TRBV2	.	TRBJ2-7	CASSPRGALAYEQYF	TGTGCCAGCAGTCCTAGGGGGGCCCTAGCCTACGAGCAGTACTTC
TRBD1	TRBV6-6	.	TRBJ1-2	CASSSDRDGYTF	TGTGCCAGCAGCTCGGACAGGGATGGCTACACCTTC
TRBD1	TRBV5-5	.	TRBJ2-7	CASSPGQGIHEQYF	TGTGCCAGCAGCCCCGGACAGGGGATCCACGAGCAGTACTTC
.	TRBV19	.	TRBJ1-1	CASSIWGTTEAFF	TGTGCCAGTAGTATTTGGGGTACCACTGAAGCTTTCTTT
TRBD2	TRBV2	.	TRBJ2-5	CASRNLAALAAQYF	TGTGCCAGCAGGAATCTAGCGGCCCTCGCAGCCCAGTACTTC
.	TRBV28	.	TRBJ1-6	CAGSLEGDYSPLHF	TGTGCCGGCAGTTTGGAGGGGGATTATTCACCCCTCCACTTT
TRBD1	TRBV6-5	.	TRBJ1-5	CASSRTGDDQPQHF	TGTGCCAGCAGCAGGACAGGGGATGATCAGCCCCAGCATTTT
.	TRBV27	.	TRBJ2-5	CASSLPSGYQETQYF	TGTGCCAGCAGTTTACCATCAGGGTACCAAGAGACCCAGTACTTC
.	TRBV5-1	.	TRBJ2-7	CASSLGGGGYEQYF	TGCGCCAGCAGCTTGGGAGGTGGCGGCTACGAGCAGTACTTC
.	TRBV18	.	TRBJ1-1	CASSPAQDTEAFF	TGTGCCAGCTCACCGGCACAGGACACTGAAGCTTTCTTT
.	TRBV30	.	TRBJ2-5	CAWSVSGETQYF	TGTGCCTGGAGTGTATCGGGAGAGACCCAGTACTTC
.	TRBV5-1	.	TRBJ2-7	CASSLGRSYEQYF	TGCGCCAGCAGTCTTGGACGGTCCTACGAGCAGTACTTC